The TCR beta chain described here comes from a study of blood T cell repertoires in COVID-19. The CDR3 has 14 residues. With V trimmed by 0 bases and J by 6 bases, 3 bases remained unmatched. Germline assignment: CDR1 SGHNT and CDR2 YENEEA. The method was immunoSEQ multiplex PCR; TCRdb's version includes in-frame clones alone and lacks a portion of them. The table shows 150,000 to 200,000 clones, with more than 75% occurring only once. Membership in each cohort depended on participant-reported clinical history. Recovered status applied to Cohort 3 donors who had two consecutive negative PCRs. It also applied to those with clearance or with symptom resolution.

This TCR derives from a woman aged 45-60 years who had recovered from COVID-19. The chain joins TRBV11-3 to TRBJ2-3; TRBD1 matches 7 bases. Sample: PBMCs or T cells enriched from blood (not recorded which). CDR3 protein: CASSLELTGDTQYF. The CDR3 region has the DNA TGTGCCAGCAGCTTAGAGCTGACAGGGGATACGCAGTATTTT.